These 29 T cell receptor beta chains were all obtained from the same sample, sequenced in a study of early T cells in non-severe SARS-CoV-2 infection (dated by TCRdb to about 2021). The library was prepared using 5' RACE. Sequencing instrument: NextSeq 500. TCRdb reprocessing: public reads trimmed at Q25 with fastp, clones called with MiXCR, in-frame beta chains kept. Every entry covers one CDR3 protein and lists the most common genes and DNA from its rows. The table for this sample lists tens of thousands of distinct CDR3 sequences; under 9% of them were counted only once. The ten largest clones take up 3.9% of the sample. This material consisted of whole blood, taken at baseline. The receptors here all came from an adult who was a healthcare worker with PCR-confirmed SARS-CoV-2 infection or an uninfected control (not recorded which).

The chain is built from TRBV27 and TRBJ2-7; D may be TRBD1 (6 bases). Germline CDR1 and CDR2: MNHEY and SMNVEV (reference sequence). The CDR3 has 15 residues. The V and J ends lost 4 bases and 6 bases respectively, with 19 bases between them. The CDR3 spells CASSSSPLRGLEQYF. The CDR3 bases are TGTGCCAGCAGTTCTAGCCCACTCAGGGGTCTCGAGCAGTACTTC.

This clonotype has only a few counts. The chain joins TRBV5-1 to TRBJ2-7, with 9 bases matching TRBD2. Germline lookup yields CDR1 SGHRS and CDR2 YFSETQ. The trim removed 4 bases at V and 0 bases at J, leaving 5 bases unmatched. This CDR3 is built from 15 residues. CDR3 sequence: CASSPTSGSSYEQYF. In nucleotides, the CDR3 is TGCGCCAGCAGCCCGACTAGCGGCAGCTCCTACGAGCAGTACTTC.

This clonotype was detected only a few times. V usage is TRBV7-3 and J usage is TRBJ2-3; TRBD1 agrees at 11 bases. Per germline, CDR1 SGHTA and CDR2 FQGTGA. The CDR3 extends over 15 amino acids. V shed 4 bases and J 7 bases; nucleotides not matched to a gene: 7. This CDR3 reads CASSSQGQGVYTQYF. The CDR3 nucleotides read TGTGCCAGCAGCTCACAGGGACAGGGGGTGTATACGCAGTATTTT.

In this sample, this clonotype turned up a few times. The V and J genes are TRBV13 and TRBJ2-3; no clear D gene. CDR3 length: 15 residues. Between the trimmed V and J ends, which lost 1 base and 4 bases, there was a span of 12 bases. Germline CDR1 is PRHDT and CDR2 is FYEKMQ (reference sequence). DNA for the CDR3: TGTGCCAGCAGCTTAGCGTCAGACCCCGCAGATACGCAGTATTTT. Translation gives CASSLASDPADTQYF. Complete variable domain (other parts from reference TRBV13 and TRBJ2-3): AAGVIQSPRHLIKEKRETATLKCYPIPRHDTVYWYQQGPGQDPQFLISFYEKMQSDKGSIPDRFSAQQFSDYHSELNMSSLELGDSALYFCASSLASDPADTQYFGPGTRLTVL.

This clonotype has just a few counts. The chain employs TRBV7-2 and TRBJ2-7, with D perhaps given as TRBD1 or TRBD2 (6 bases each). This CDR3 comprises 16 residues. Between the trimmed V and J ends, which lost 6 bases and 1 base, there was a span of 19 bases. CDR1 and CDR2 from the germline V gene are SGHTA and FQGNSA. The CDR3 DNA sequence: TGTGCCAGCAGTACAGGGAGCAGGGGAGGATCCTACGAGCAGTACTTC. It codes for CASSTGSRGGSYEQYF.

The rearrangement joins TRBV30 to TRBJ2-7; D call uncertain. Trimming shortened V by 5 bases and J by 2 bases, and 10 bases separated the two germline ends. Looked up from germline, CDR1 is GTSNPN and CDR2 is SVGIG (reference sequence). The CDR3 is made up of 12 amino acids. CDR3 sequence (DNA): TGTGCCTGGGCACGGCAGACCTACGAGCAGTACTTC. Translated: CAWARQTYEQYF.

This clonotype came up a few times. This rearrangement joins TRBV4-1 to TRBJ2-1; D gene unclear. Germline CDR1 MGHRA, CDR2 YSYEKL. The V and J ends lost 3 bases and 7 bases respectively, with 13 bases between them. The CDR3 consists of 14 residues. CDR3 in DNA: TGCGCCAGCAGCCACCCGATTCTGGGGAATGAGCAGTTCTTC. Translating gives CASSHPILGNEQFF.

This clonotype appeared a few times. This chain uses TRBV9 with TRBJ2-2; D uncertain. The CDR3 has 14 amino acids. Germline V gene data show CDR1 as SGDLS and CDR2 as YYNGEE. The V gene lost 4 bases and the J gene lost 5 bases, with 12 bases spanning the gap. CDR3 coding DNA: TGTGCCAGCAGCACCCAGTCAATTACCGGGGAGCTGTTTTTT. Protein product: CASSTQSITGELFF.

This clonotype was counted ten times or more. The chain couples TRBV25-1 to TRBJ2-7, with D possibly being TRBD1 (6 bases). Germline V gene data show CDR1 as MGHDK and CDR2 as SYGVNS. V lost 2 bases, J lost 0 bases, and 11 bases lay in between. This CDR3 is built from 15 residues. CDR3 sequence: CASSEPGHHSYEQYF. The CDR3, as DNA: TGTGCCAGCAGTGAACCGGGACACCACTCCTACGAGCAGTACTTC.

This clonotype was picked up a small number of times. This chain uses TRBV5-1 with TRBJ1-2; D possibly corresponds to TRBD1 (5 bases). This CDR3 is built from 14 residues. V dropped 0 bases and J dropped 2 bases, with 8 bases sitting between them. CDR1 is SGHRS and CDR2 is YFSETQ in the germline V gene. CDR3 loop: CASSLGDSNYGYTF. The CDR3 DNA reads TGCGCCAGCAGCTTGGGGGACTCCAACTATGGCTACACCTTC.

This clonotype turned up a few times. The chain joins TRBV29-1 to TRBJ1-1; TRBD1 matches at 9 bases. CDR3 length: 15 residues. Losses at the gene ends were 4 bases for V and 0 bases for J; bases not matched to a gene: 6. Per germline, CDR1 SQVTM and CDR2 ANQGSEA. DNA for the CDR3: TGCAGCGTTGGTGGGACAGGGACGATGAACACTGAAGCTTTCTTT. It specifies CSVGGTGTMNTEAFF.

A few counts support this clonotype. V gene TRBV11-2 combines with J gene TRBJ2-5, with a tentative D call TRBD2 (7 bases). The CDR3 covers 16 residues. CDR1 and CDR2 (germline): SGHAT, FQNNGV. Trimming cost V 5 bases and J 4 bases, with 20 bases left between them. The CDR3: CASSGYRATSRETQYF. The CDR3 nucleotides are TGTGCCAGCAGCGGCTACAGGGCGACTAGCCGAGAGACCCAGTACTTC.

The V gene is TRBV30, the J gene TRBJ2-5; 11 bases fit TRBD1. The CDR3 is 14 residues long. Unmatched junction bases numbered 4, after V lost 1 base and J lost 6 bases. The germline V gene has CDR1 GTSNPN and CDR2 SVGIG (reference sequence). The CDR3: CAWSGTGGAQTQYF. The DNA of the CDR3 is TGTGCCTGGAGTGGGACAGGGGGCGCACAGACCCAGTACTTC.

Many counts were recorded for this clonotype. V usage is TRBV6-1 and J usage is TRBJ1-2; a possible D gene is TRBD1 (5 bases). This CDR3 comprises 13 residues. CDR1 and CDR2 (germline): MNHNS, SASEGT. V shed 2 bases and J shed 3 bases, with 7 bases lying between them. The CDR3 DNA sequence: TGTGCCAGCAGTGAACAGGGCGACTATGGCTACACCTTC. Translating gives CASSEQGDYGYTF.

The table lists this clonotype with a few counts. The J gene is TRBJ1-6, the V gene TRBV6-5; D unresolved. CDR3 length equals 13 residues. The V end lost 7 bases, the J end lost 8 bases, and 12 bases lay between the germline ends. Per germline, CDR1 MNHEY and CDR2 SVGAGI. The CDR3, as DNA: TGTGCCAGCACCCTCCAGAGGTATTCACCCCTCCACTTT. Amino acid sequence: CASTLQRYSPLHF.

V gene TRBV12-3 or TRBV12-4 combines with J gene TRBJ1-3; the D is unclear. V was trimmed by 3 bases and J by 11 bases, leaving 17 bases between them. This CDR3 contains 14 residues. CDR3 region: CASSFGKHGEPIYF. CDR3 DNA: TGTGCCAGCAGTTTCGGCAAGCACGGAGAGCCCATATATTTT.

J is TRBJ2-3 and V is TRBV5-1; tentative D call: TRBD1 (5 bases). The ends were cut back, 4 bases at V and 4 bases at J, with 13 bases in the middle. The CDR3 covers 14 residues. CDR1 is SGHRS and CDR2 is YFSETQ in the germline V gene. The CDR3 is CASSRDSPADTQYF. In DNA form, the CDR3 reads TGCGCCAGCAGCCGAGACAGTCCCGCAGATACGCAGTATTTT.

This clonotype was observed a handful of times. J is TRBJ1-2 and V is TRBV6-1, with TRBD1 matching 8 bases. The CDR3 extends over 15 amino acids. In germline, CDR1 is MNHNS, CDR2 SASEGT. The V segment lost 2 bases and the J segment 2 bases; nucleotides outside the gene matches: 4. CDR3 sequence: CASSESRTGNYGYTF. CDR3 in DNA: TGTGCCAGCAGTGAATCGCGGACAGGGAACTATGGCTACACCTTC.

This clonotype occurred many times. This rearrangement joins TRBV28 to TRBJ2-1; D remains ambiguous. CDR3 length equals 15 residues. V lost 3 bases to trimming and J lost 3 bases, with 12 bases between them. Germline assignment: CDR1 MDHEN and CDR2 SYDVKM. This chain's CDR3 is CASSFAGLLYNEQFF. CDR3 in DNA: TGTGCCAGCAGTTTTGCAGGTCTCCTCTACAATGAGCAGTTCTTC.

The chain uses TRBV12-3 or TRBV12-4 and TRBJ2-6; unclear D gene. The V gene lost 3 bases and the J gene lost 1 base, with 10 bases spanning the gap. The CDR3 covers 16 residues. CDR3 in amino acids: CASSFRLGSGANVLTF. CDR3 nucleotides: TGTGCCAGCAGTTTCCGTTTGGGGTCTGGGGCCAACGTCCTGACTTTC.

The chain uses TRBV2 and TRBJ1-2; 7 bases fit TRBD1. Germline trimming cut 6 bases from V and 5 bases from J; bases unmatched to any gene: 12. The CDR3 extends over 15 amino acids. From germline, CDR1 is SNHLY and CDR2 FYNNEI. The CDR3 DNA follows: TGTGCCAGCAGCACGAAGGGGGCCTTAACGTATGGCTACACCTTC. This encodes CASSTKGALTYGYTF. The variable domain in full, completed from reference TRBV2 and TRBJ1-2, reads EPEVTQTPSHQVTQMGQEVILRCVPISNHLYFYWYRQILGQKVEFLVSFYNNEISEKSEIFDDQFSVERPDGSNFTLKIRSTKLEDSAMYFCASSTKGALTYGYTFGSGTRLTVV.

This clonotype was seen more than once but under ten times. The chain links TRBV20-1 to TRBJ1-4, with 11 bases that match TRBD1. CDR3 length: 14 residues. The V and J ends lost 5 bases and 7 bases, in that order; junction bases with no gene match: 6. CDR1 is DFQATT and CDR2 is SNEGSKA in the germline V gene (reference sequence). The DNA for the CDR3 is TGCAGTGCTGCCGGACAGGGGGCTACTGAAAAACTGTTTTTT. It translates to CSAAGQGATEKLFF.

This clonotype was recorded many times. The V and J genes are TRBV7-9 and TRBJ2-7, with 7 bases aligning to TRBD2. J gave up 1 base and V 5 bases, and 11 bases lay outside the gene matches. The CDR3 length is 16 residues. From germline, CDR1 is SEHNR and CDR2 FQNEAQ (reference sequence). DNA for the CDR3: TGTGCCAGCAGCCGAGGGGATGGCGGGGGTTCCTACGAGCAGTACTTC. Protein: CASSRGDGGGSYEQYF.

The CDR3 DNA reads TGTGCCAGCAGTCCGCGGACGGGGTACGAGCAGTACTTC. This translates into CASSPRTGYEQYF. This chain links TRBV12-3 or TRBV12-4 with TRBJ2-7, with a tentative D call TRBD2 (5 bases). Trimming shortened V by 5 bases and J by 4 bases, and 12 bases separated the two germline ends. The CDR3 consists of 13 residues.

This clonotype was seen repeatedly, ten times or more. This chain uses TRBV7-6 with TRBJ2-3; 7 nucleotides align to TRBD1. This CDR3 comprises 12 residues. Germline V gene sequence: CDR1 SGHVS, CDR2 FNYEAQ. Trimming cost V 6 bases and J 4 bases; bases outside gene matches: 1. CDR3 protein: CASSQGADTQYF. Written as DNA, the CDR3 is TGTGCCAGCAGTCAGGGGGCAGATACGCAGTATTTT.

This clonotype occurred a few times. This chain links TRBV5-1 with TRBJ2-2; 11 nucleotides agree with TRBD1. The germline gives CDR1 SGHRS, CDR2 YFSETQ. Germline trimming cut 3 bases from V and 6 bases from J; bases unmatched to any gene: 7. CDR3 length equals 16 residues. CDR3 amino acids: CASSSRTGGVSGELFF. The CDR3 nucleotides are TGCGCCAGCAGCTCGAGGACAGGGGGCGTTTCCGGGGAGCTGTTTTTT.

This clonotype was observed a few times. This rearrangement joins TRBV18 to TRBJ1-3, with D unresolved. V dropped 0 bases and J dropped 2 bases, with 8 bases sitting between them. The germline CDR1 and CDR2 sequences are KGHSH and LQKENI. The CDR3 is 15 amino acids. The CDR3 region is CASSPPGRPGNTIYF. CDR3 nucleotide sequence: TGTGCCAGCTCACCACCGGGCAGGCCTGGAAACACCATATATTTT.

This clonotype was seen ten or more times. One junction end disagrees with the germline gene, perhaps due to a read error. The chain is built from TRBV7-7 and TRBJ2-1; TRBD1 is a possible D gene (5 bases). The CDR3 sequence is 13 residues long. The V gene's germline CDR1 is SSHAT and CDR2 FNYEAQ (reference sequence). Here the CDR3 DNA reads TGTGCTAGCAGCTCTCAGGGTTGGAATGAGCAGTTCTTC. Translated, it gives CASSSQGWNEQFF. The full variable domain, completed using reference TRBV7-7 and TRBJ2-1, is GAGVSQSPRYKVTKRGQDVTLRCDPISSHATLYWYQQALGQGPEFLTYFNYEAQPDKSGLPSDRFSAERPEGSISTLTIQRTEQRDSAMYRCASSSQGWNEQFFGPGTRLTVL.

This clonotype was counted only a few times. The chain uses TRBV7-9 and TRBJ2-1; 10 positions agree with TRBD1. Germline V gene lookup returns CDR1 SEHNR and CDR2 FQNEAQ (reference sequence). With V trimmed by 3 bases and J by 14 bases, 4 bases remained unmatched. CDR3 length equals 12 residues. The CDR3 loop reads CASSFATGGEFF. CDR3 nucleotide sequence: TGTGCCAGCAGCTTTGCGACAGGGGGCGAGTTCTTC.